Detailed here is one T cell receptor beta chain. The antigen it binds to is not known. No qualities accompany the bases; no much larger clone lies one base away. TCRbeta CDR3 regions were amplified from genomic DNA using the immunoSEQ Assay, a bias-controlled multiplex PCR. The authors' analysis ran thus. The number of nucleated cells in each sample was estimated from the amplification of reference gene primers within the assay. To quantify the absolute abundance of each unique TCRbeta CDR3 rearrangement, sequence reads were collapsed and filtered. For each sample, productive Simpson clonality was calculated as the square root of Simpson's diversity index across productive rearrangements. TCRdb took this table from immuneACCESS and kept in-frame rearrangements with V and J called. Such tables lack part of the clones; where checked against another copy, unresolved V genes explain under half of the gap, and the rest is unexplained. V, J and clone size derive from that table, while D and trimming were established from the DNA sequence. The sample records some 140,000 clones, 65% to 80% of which are singletons. Roughly 13% of the sample belongs to the ten largest clones.

These data come from a study of blood T cell repertoires in COVID-19 (dated by TCRdb to about 2020). Regarding the complete study: Collaborator samples came from the United States, Italy and Spain and covered acute and convalescent phases of COVID-19. The material from the prospective study consisted of cDNA or gDNA derived from T cells, B-cell-depleted T cells, or PBMCs. Deeply sampled blood TCRbeta repertoires from subjects exposed to, actively infected with, or recovered from COVID-19 were included in the dataset. A freely available public database, intended as a resource for researchers studying the immune response to SARS-CoV-2, is where the repertoires were released. The samples were drawn from the first 160 participants of the ongoing ImmuneRACE study and from 950 to 1,500 subjects provided by 6 global collaborators. A de-identified subject ID, COVID-19 status, age in years and sex were almost always included in the sample metadata. Where available, HLA class I and class II types were obtained from metadata supplied by the sample provider rather than from assay-based typing.

On the study overall, not on this receptor specifically: The quantity of clinical and demographic metadata differed by source and by participant and was supplied without curation.

The CDR3 measures 15 amino acids from cysteine to phenylalanine. Only the CDR3 part of the read is kept: 45 bases, read in frame from the first base. Here V drops 2 bases and J drops 8 bases, and the junction holds 8 bases not matched to any gene. Via the germline V gene, CDR1 is SGHDT and CDR2 YYEEEE. The collaborating institutions used their own protocols to collect whole blood in K2EDTA tubes. For TCRbeta analysis, collaborators shipped samples as frozen whole blood, isolated PBMCs, or DNA extracted from either of those sample types. The receptor was isolated from an older man with acute or convalescent COVID-19. The chain is assembled from TRBV5-6 and TRBJ2-4; 9 bases in the middle match TRBD1. Sequencing used peripheral blood. In nucleotide form, the sequence is TGTGCCAGCAGCTTAGTAACAGGGGGCTCGGACATTCAGTACTTC. This codes for CASSLVTGGSDIQYF.